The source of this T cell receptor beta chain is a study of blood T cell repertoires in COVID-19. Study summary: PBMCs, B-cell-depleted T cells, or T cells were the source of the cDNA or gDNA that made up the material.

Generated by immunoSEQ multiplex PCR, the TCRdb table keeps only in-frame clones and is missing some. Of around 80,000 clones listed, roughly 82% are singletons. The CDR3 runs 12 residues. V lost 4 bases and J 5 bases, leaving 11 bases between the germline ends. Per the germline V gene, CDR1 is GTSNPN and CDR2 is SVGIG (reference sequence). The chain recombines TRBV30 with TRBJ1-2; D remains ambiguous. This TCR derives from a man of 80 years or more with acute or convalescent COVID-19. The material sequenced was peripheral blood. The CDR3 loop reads CAWTSGLYGYTF. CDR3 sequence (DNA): TGTGCCTGGACCTCGGGTCTTTATGGCTACACCTTC.